The 11 T cell receptor beta chains given below trace back to one sample, sequenced in a study of cytomegalovirus exposure and HLA in healthy donors. Primers included in the PCR were 60 Vbeta and 13 Jbeta primers. The method was immunoSEQ multiplex PCR; TCRdb's version includes in-frame clones alone and lacks a portion of them. Recorded here are 65,000 to 95,000 clones; the top ten clones represent 1.5%. The specimen sequenced was PBMCs. The receptors derive from a woman in her fifties or sixties in good health and CMV-seronegative.

V and J are TRBV4-2 and TRBJ2-5, with TRBD2 matching over 8 bases. CDR3 size: 16 residues. The germline CDR1 and CDR2 sequences are LGHNA and YNFKEQ. J lost 4 bases, V lost 5 bases, and 12 bases had no gene match. CDR3 sequence reads: CASSYYEASGRETQYF. The CDR3 bases are TGTGCCAGCAGCTACTACGAGGCTAGCGGGCGAGAGACCCAGTACTTC.

The CDR3: CASPVTSGSGTDTQYF. In nucleotides, the CDR3 is TGTGCCAGCCCGGTGACTAGCGGGAGTGGGACAGATACGCAGTATTTT. The chain links TRBV2 to TRBJ2-3; 12 bases map to TRBD2. The germline V gene encodes CDR1 SNHLY and CDR2 FYNNEI. CDR3 length: 16 residues. V lost 8 bases, J lost 3 bases, and 9 bases stayed unmatched.

V gene TRBV7-8 combines with J gene TRBJ2-7; 7 bases agree with TRBD2. Per the germline V gene, CDR1 is SGHVS and CDR2 is FQNEAQ. V dropped 5 bases and J dropped 2; count of bases not matched to a gene: 12. This CDR3 region has 16 residues. This chain's CDR3 is CASSPKSGLEAYEQYF. As DNA, the CDR3 is TGTGCCAGCAGCCCGAAGTCAGGACTAGAAGCCTACGAGCAGTACTTC.

The chain combines TRBV28 with TRBJ2-7; D is possibly TRBD1 (6 bases). V lost 0 bases and J lost 7, with 10 bases in between. Germline CDR1 is MDHEN and CDR2 is SYDVKM. The CDR3 is made up of 13 amino acids. CDR3 amino acids: CASSLWKTGEQYF. The DNA of the CDR3 is TGTGCCAGCAGTTTATGGAAAACAGGGGAGCAGTACTTC.

CDR3 bases: TGTGCCAGCAGCCTCCCGGGGGGCAACTCCTACGAGCAGTACTTC. The encoded protein is CASSLPGGNSYEQYF. This chain connects TRBV16 to TRBJ2-7, with a tentative D call TRBD2 (7 bases). The V gene's germline CDR1 is KGHSY and CDR2 FQNENV. V shed 4 bases and J shed 0 bases, with 13 bases lying between them. The CDR3 is 15 residues long.

The chain uses TRBV7-2 and TRBJ2-5; TRBD2 matches 7 bases. CDR1 and CDR2 from the germline V gene are SGHTA and FQGNSA. The CDR3 is made up of 14 amino acids. With V trimmed by 7 bases and J by 5 bases, 10 bases remained unmatched. CDR3 DNA: TGTGCCAGCATGCAACAAACTAGCGCGGAGACCCAGTACTTC. Its protein is CASMQQTSAETQYF. The complete variable domain, with remaining parts taken from reference TRBV7-2 and TRBJ2-5, reads GAGVSQSPSNKVTEKGKDVELRCDPISGHTALYWYRQSLGQGLEFLIYFQGNSAPDKSGLPSDRFSAERTGGSVSTLTIQRTQQEDSAVYLCASMQQTSAETQYFGPGTRLLVL.

The rearrangement uses TRBV5-4 and TRBJ1-2; D may be TRBD1 (5 bases). The CDR3 is 14 residues long. The germline CDR1 and CDR2 sequences are SGHNT and YYREEE (reference sequence). V dropped 0 bases and J dropped 3 bases, with 9 bases sitting between them. CDR3: CASSLVLRDYGYTF. The CDR3 nucleotides read TGTGCCAGCAGCTTGGTTCTCAGGGACTATGGCTACACCTTC.

This sequence joins TRBV2 and TRBJ2-7; 7 nucleotides match TRBD2. V trimming: 7 bases; J trimming: 5 bases; junction bases outside the gene matches: 11. The germline CDR1 and CDR2 sequences are SNHLY and FYNNEI. This CDR3 comprises 14 residues. The CDR3 DNA follows: TGTGCCAGCATAAAGCGGGAAGCTGACCACGAGCAGTACTTC. This translates into CASIKREADHEQYF.

This sequence joins TRBV7-3 and TRBJ2-1; 14 bases map to TRBD2. Looked up from germline, CDR1 is SGHTA and CDR2 is FQGTGA. V dropped 2 bases and J dropped 6; count of bases not matched to a gene: 3. The CDR3 is made up of 16 amino acids. The CDR3 region is CASSLSGTSGSNEQFF. As DNA, the CDR3 is TGTGCCAGCAGCTTATCCGGGACTAGCGGGAGCAATGAGCAGTTCTTC.

This chain links TRBV5-4 with TRBJ2-1; possibly TRBD2 for D (5 bases). The V gene lost 0 bases and the J gene lost 0 bases, with 7 bases spanning the gap. The CDR3 is made up of 15 amino acids. The germline gives CDR1 SGHNT, CDR2 YYREEE (reference sequence). The CDR3 loop reads CASSLDGNSYNEQFF. DNA for the CDR3: TGTGCCAGCAGCTTGGACGGGAACTCCTACAATGAGCAGTTCTTC.

The chain combines TRBV5-1 with TRBJ2-3, with 8 bases matching TRBD2. Germline CDR1 is SGHRS and CDR2 is YFSETQ. J gave up 1 base and V 4 bases, and 14 bases lay outside the gene matches. The CDR3 extends over 18 amino acids. The CDR3 nucleotides are TGCGCCAGCAGCCCCCGACCCCCAGCGGGAGTTGGCACAGATACGCAGTATTTT. Amino acids: CASSPRPPAGVGTDTQYF.